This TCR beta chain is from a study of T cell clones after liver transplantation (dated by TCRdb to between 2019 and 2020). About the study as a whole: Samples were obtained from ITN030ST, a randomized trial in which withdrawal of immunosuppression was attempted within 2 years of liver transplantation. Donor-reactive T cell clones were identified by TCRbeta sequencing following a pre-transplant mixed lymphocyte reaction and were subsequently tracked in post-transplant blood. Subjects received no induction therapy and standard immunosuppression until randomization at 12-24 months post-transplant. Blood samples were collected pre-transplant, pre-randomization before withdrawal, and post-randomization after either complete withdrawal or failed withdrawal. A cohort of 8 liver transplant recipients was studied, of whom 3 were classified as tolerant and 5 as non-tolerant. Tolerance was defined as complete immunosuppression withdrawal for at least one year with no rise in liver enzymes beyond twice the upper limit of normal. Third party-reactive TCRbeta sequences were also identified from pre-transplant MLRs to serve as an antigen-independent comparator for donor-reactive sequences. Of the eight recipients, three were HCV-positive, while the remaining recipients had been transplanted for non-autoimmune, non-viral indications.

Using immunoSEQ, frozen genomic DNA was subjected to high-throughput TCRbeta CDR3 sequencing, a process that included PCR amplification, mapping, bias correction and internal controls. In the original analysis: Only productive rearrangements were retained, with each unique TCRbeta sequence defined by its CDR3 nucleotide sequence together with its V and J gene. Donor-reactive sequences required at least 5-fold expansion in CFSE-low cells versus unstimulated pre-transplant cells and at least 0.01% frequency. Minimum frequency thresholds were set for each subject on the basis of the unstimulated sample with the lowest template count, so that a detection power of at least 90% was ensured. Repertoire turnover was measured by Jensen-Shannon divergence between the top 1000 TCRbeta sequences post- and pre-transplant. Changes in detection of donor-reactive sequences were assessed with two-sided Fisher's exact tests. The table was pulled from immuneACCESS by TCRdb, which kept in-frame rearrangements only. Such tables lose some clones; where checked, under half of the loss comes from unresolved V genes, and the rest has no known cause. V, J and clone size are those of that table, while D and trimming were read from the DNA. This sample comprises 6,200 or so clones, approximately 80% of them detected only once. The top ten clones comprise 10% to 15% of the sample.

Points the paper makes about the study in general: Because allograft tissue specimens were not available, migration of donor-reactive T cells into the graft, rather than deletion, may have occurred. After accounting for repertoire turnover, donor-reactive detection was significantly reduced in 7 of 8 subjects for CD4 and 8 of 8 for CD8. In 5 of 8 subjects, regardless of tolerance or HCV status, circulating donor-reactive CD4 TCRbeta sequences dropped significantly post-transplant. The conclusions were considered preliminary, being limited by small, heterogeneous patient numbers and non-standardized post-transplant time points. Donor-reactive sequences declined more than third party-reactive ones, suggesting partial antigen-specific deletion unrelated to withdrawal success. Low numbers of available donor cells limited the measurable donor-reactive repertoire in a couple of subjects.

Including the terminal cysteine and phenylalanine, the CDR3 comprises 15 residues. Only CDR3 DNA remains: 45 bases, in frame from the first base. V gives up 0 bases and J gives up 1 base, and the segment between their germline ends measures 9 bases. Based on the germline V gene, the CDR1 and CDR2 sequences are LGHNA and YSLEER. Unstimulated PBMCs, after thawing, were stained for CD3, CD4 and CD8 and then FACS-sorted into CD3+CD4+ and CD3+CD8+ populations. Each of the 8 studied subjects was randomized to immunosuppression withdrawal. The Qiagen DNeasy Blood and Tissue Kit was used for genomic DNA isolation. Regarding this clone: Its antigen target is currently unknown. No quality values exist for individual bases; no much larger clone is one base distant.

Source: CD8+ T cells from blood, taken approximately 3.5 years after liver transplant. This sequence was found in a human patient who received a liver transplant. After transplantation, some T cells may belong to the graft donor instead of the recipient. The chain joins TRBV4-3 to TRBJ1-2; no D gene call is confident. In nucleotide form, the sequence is TGCGCCAGCAGCCAAGATCGTTCGGGTAACTATGGCTACACCTTC. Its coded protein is CASSQDRSGNYGYTF.